This T cell receptor (beta chain) was identified during a study of T cells after posttransplantation cyclophosphamide. Sampled 1 year posttransplant, controls received myeloablative marrow transplants, methotrexate and a calcineurin inhibitor. Points from the study as a whole: Later post-transplant blood repertoires were often dominated by donor CD8+ memory clones.

Method: immunoSEQ multiplex PCR; TCRdb's copy keeps in-frame clones and lacks some. The sample records 15,000 to 18,000 clones, roughly 83% being singletons. Germline loops: CDR1 SGHAT, CDR2 FQNNGV. The CDR3 totals 16 residues. The J segment lost 7 bases and the V segment lost 5 bases, leaving 14 bases of the junction unmatched. A remark on this clone: The antigen remains undetermined.

The source material was PBMCs, sampled 350 to 400 days after allogeneic stem cell transplant with calcineurin inhibitor and methotrexate. The chain carries TRBV11-2 and TRBJ2-5, with TRBD2 matching over 9 bases. This receptor was obtained from a young adult male patient who received an allogeneic stem cell transplant from a related donor, was CMV-positive, and had no GVHD. Part of the T cells may come from the graft donor. CDR3 residues: CASSPKGREGGGTQYF. The CDR3 DNA follows: TGTGCCAGCAGCCCTAAGGGGCGGGAGGGCGGTGGGACCCAGTACTTC.